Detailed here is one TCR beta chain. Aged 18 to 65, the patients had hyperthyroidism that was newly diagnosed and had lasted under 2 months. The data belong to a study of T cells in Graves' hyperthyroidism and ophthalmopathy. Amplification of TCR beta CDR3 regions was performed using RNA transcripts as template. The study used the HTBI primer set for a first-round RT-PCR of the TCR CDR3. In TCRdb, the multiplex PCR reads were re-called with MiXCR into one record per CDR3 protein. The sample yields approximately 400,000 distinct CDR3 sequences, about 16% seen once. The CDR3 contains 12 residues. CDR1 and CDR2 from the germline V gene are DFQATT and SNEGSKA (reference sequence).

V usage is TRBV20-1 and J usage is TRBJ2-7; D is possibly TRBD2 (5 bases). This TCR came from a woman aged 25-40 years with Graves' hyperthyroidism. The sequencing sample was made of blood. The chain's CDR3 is CSGLGPSYEQYF. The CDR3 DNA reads TGCAGCGGACTGGGCCCATCCTACGAGCAGTACTTC.